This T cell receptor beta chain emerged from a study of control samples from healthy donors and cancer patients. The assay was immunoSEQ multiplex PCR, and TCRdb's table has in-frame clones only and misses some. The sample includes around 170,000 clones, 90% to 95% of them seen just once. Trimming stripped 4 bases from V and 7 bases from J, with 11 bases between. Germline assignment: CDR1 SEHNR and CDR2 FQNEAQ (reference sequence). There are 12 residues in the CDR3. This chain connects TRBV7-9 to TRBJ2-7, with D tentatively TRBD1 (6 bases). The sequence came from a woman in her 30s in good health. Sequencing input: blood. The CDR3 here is CASSSQGREQYF. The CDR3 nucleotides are TGTGCCAGCAGCTCGCAGGGGCGGGAGCAGTACTTC.